The present T cell receptor (beta chain) was sequenced within a study of cytomegalovirus exposure and HLA in healthy donors. Across the study: Of the donors genotyped, several hundred in all, about 76% fell in the Caucasian-associated ancestry cluster. The study, taken as a whole, reports: What a later analysis showed was that several of the most significant clusters appeared linked to common viral pathogens.

This clone has just one count. Its antigen is not identified. PCR involved 60 Vbeta and 13 Jbeta primers. Authors' processing steps: Per a later analysis, the number of unique TCR beta chains was 75 million to 90 million, of which 9 million to 14 million were shared. TCRdb's copy holds only in-frame clones and misses some; the assay was immunoSEQ multiplex PCR. V, J and clone size derive from that table, while D and trimming were established from the DNA sequence. Of about 200,000 clones in the sample, around 86% were seen once. Trimming cost V 6 bases and J 0 bases; bases outside gene matches: 9. The CDR3 totals 19 residues. CDR1 SNHLY and CDR2 FYNNEI come from the germline V gene. In nominal health when sampled, donors likely had unrecorded immune exposures nonetheless.

Material for sequencing was PBMCs. The receptor comes from a woman aged 45-59 years in good health and CMV-seropositive. This chain links TRBV2 with TRBJ2-1, with 15 bases aligning to TRBD2. CDR3 protein: CASSTPGLAGGSSYNEQFF. CDR3 DNA sequence: TGTGCCAGCAGCACACCGGGACTAGCGGGGGGCAGCTCCTACAATGAGCAGTTCTTC.